This T cell receptor beta chain is from a study of CD8+CD57+ T cells in acquired aplastic anemia. The germline gives CDR1 LNHDA, CDR2 SQIVND (reference sequence). This CDR3 has 14 residues. CD8+CD57+ cell expansion, shown by flow cytometry, had occurred in the patients selected for sequencing. According to the study, genomic DNA was the template for TCR beta VDJ and CDR3 profiling. Each CDR3 protein gets one entry after TCRdb re-called the reads with MiXCR. Among 200,000 to 300,000 distinct CDR3 sequences, 65% to 90% were seen once, and the ten largest hold approximately 42%. Remarks on this clonotype: A junction end diverges from the germline sequence, so it may reflect a read error.

This receptor was obtained from a human donor with aplastic anemia. Sequencing was carried out using sorted CD4+, CD8+, or CD8+CD57+ T cells (not recorded which) from PBMCs. This sequence joins TRBV19 and TRBJ2-3, with a tentative D call TRBD2 (6 bases). The CDR3 nucleotides read TGTGCCAGTAGCATAACTGGAGGGACCGATACGCAGTTTTTT. It encodes CASSITGGTDTQFF.